This T cell receptor beta chain comes out of a study of somatic mutations in cytotoxic T cells in rheumatoid arthritis. Study-level results: Rheumatoid arthritis patients showed slight TRBV07 underrepresentation, unadjusted for multiple comparisons. Antigenic targets recognized by the expanded CD8+ clones remained undetermined. Age-matched healthy controls and rheumatoid arthritis patients had CD8+ T-cell clonality that did not differ significantly.

Note on this clone: The antigen remains undetermined.

This table comes from immunoSEQ multiplex PCR, and its TCRdb copy is limited to in-frame clones, with some not included. The sample yields about 26,000 clones, 82% seen once. Trimming took 6 bases from V and 1 from J; bases not matched to a gene: 6. Germline CDR1 and CDR2: MNHEY and SVGAGI. The CDR3 sequence is 15 residues long. The material sequenced was CD8+ T cells sorted from blood. The V gene is TRBV6-5, the J gene TRBJ2-7; 10 positions match TRBD1. The sequence came from a man aged 50 to 60 in good health. The CDR3 loop is CASREGTGESYEQYF. The CDR3 DNA reads TGTGCCAGCAGAGAGGGGACAGGGGAGTCCTACGAGCAGTACTTC.